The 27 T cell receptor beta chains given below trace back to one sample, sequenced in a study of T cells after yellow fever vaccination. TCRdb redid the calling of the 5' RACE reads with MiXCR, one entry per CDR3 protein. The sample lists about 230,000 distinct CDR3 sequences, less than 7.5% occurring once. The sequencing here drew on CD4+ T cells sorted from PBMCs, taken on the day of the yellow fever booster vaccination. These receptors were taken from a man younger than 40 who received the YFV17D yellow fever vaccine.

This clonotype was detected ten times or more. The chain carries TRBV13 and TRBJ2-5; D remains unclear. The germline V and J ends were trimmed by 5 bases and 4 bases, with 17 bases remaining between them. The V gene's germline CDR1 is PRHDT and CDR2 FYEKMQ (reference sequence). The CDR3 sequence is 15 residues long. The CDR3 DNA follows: TGTGCCAGCAGCGTGAACCGGGCCTTCGGAGAGACCCAGTACTTC. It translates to CASSVNRAFGETQYF.

CDR3 bases: TGTGCCTGGAGTGTATCGGGCAGGGGGGGCAATCAGCCCCAGCATTTT. It translates to CAWSVSGRGGNQPQHF. The V call is TRBV30, the J call TRBJ1-5, with 7 positions matching TRBD1. Losses at the gene ends were 0 bases for V and 2 bases for J; bases not matched to a gene: 7. The CDR3 sequence is 16 residues long. Germline V lookup: CDR1 GTSNPN, CDR2 SVGIG (reference sequence).

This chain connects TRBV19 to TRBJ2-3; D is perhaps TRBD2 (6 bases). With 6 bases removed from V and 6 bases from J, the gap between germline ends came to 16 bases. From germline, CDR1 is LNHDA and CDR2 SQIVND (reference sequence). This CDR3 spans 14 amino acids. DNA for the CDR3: TGTGCCAGTAGACGGCGGGGACCTGAGGATACGCAGTATTTT. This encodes CASRRRGPEDTQYF.

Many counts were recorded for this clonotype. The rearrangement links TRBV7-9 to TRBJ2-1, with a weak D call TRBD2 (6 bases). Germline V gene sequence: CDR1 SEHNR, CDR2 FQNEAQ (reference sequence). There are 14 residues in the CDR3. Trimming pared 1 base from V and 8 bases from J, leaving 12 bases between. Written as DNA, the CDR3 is TGTGCCAGCAGCTTAGAGTGGGAGGTTGATGAGCAGTTCTTC. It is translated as CASSLEWEVDEQFF.

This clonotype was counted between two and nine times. This CDR3 reads CATSRDRPSSGNTIYF. The CDR3 DNA sequence: TGTGCCACCAGCAGAGACAGGCCCAGCTCTGGAAACACCATATATTTT. The rearrangement joins TRBV15 to TRBJ1-3; D uncertain. V lost 0 bases to trimming and J lost 0 bases, with 9 bases between them. Germline V lookup: CDR1 LNHNV, CDR2 YYDKDF (reference sequence). This CDR3 spans 16 amino acids. The variable domain in full, with the rest retrieved from reference TRBV15 and TRBJ1-3, is DAMVIQNPRYQVTQFGKPVTLSCSQTLNHNVMYWYQQKSSQAPKLLFHYYDKDFNNEADTPDNFQSRRPNTSFCFLDIRSPGLGDTAMYLCATSRDRPSSGNTIYFGEGSWLTVV.

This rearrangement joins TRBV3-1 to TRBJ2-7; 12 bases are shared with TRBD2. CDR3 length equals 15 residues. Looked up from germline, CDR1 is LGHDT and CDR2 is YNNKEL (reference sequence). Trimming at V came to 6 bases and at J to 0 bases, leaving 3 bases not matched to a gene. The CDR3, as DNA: TGTGCCAGCAGGACTAGCGGGAGCCCCTCCTACGAGCAGTACTTC. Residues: CASRTSGSPSYEQYF.

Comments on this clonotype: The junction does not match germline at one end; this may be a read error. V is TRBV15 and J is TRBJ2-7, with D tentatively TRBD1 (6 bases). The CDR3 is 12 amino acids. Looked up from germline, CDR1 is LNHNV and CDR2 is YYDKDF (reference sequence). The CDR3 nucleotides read TGTGCCACCAGCAGAGATCGCGGACAGTTACACTTC. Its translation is CATSRDRGQLHF.

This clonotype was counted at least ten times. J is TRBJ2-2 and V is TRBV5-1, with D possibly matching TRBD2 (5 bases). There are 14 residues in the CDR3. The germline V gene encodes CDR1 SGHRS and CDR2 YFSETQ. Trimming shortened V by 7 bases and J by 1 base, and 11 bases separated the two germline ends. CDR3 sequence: CASSGSGNTGELFF. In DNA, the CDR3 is TGCGCCAGCTCTGGGAGCGGGAACACCGGGGAGCTGTTTTTT.

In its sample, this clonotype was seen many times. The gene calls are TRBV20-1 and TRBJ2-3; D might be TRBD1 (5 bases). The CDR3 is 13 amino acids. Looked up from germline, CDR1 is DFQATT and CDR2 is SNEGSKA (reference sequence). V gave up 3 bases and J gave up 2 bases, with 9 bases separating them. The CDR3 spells CSARDTLTDTQYF. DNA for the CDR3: TGCAGTGCTAGGGACACACTCACAGATACGCAGTATTTT.

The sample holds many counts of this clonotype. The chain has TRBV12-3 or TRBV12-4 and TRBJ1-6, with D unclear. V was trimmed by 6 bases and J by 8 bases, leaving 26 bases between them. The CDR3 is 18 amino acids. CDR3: CASRISPAPAVGDSPLHF. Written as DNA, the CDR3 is TGTGCCAGCAGAATCTCCCCCGCTCCCGCCGTTGGGGATTCACCCCTCCACTTT.

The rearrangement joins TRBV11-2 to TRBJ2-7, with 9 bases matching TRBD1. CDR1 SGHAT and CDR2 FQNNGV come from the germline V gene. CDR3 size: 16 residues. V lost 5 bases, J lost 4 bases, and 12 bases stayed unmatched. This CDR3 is CASSKPRDRVSYEQYF. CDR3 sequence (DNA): TGTGCCAGCAGCAAACCCCGGGACAGGGTTTCGTACGAGCAGTACTTC.

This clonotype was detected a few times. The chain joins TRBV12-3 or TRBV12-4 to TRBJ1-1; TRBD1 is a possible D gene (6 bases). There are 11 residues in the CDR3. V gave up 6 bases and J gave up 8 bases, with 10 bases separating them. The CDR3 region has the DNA TGTGCCAGCAGACGAGGGGGGGAAGCTTTCTTT. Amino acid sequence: CASRRGGEAFF.

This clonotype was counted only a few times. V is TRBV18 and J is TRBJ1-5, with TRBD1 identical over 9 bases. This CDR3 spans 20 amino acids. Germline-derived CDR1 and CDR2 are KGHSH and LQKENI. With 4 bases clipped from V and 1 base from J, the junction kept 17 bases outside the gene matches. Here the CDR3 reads CASSLSPGQGLSGSNQPQHF. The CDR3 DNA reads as TGTGCCAGCTCACTATCGCCGGGACAGGGTCTTTCGGGGAGCAATCAGCCCCAGCATTTT.

CDR3 region: CASSSGGTNTGELFF. The CDR3 coding sequence is TGTGCCAGCAGCTCGGGCGGGACGAACACCGGGGAGCTGTTTTTT. The chain carries TRBV7-3 and TRBJ2-2; TRBD2 might be the D (6 bases). CDR1 is SGHTA and CDR2 is FQGTGA in the germline V gene. This CDR3 has 15 residues. Trimming took off 4 bases at V and 0 bases at J, with 9 bases between the two ends.

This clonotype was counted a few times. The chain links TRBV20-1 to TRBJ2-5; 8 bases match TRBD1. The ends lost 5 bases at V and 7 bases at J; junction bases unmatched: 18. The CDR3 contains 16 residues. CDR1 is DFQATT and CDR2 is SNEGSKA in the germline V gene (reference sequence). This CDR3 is CSAPPQGASFVGTQYF. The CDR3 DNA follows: TGCAGTGCTCCCCCCCAGGGGGCGTCCTTCGTAGGGACCCAGTACTTC.

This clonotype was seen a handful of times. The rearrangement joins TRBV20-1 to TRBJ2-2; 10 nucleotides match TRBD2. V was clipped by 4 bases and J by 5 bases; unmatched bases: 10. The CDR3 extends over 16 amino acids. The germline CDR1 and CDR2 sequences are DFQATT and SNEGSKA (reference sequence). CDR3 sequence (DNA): TGCAGTGCTAATCCTTCTAGCGGGAGACAGACCGGGGAGCTGTTTTTT. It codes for CSANPSSGRQTGELFF.

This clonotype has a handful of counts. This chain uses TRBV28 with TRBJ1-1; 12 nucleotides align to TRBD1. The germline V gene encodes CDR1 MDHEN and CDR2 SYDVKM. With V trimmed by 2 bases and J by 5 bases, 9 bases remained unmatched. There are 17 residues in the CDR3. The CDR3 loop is CASSLPGTGGRRTEAFF. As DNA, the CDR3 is TGTGCCAGCAGTTTACCCGGGACAGGGGGCAGGAGGACTGAAGCTTTCTTT.

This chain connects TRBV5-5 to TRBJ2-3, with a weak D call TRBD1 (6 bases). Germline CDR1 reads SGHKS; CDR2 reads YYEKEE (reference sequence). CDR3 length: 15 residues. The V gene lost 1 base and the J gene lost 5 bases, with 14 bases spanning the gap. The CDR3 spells CASSLQGSRIDTQYF. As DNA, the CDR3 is TGTGCCAGCAGCTTGCAGGGGAGTCGTATAGATACGCAGTATTTT.

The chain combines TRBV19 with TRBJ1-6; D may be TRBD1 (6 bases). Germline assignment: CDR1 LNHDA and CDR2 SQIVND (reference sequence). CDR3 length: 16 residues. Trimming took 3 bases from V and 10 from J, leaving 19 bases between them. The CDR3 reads CASSIAGALLGSPLHF. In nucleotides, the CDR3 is TGTGCCAGTAGTATCGCAGGGGCTCTCCTCGGGTCACCCCTCCACTTT.

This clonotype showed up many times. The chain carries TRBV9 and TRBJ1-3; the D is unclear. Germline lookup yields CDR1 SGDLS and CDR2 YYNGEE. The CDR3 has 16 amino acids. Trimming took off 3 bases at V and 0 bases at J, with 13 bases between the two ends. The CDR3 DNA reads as TGTGCCAGCAGCGGACCCGACATCTTCTCTGGAAACACCATATATTTT. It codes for CASSGPDIFSGNTIYF.

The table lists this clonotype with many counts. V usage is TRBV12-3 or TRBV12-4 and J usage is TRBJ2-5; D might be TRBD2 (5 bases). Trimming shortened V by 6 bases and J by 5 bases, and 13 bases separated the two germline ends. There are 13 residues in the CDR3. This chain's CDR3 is CASSTSGGETQYF. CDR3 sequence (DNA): TGTGCCAGCAGCACCTCAGGCGGGGAGACCCAGTACTTC.

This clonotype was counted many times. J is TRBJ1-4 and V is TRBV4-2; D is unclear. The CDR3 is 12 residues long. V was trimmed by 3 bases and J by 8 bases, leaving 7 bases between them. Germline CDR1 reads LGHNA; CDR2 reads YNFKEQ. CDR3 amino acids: CASSQLGEKLFF. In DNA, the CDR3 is TGTGCCAGCAGCCAGTTGGGCGAAAAACTGTTTTTT.

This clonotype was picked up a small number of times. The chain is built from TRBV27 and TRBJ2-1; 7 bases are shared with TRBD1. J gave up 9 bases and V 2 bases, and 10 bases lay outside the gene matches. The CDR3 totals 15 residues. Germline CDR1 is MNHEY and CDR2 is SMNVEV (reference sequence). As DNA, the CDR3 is TGTGCCAGCAGTTTAACCCCGACAGGGCAGGGTGAGCAGTTCTTC. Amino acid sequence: CASSLTPTGQGEQFF.

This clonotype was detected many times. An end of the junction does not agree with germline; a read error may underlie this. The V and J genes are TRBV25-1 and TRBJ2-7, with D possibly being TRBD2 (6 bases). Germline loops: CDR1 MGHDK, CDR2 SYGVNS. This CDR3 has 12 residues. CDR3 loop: CASSEWGGGVSF. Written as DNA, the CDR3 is TGTGCCAGCAGTGAATGGGGAGGAGGCGTAAGCTTC.

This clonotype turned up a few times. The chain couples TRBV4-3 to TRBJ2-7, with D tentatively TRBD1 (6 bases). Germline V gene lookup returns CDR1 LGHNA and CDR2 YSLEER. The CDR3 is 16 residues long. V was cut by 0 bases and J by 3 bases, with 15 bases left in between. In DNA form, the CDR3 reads TGCGCCAGCAGCCAAGAGGGCGAACAGGGTCGCTACGAGCAGTACTTC. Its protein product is CASSQEGEQGRYEQYF.

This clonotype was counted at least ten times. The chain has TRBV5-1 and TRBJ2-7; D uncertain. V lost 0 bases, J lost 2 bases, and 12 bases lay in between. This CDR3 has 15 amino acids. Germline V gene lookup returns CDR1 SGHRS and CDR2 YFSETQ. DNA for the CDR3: TGCGCCAGCAGCTTGGCCAAGGGTGGCCCCTACGAGCAGTACTTC. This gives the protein CASSLAKGGPYEQYF.

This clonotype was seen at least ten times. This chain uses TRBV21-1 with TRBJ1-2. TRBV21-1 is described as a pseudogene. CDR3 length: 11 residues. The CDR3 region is CAIMDFYGYTF. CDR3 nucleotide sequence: TGTGCTATCATGGACTTCTATGGCTACACCTTC.